Listed here are 27 T cell receptor beta chains from one sample, sequenced in a study of blood T cell repertoires in COVID-19. Generated by immunoSEQ multiplex PCR, the TCRdb table keeps only in-frame clones and is missing some. The sample has about 270,000 clones, 86% seen once. The specimen sequenced was peripheral blood. The source of these receptors is a man aged 40-55 years with active or convalescent COVID-19.

This chain joins TRBV19 and TRBJ1-5; no reliable D call. CDR3 length: 14 amino acids. Trimming shortened V by 0 bases and J by 15 bases, and 18 bases separated the two germline ends. Germline-derived CDR1 and CDR2 are LNHDA and SQIVND (reference sequence). In DNA form, the CDR3 reads TGTGCCAGTAGTATAGAAGTTCGAGGGATCCCGCGGCATTTT. Its protein product is CASSIEVRGIPRHF.

The chain employs TRBV28 and TRBJ1-4; 7 bases fit TRBD1. This CDR3 contains 12 residues. CDR1 is MDHEN and CDR2 is SYDVKM in the germline V gene. With V trimmed by 6 bases and J by 8 bases, 3 bases remained unmatched. CDR3: CASRGGAEKLFF. DNA of the CDR3: TGTGCCAGCAGAGGGGGCGCGGAAAAACTGTTTTTT.

The chain combines TRBV2 with TRBJ1-6; possibly TRBD1 for D (6 bases). The CDR3 is 13 amino acids. V was cut by 10 bases and J by 7 bases, with 14 bases left in between. Germline lookup yields CDR1 SNHLY and CDR2 FYNNEI. CDR3 sequence: CAIRWTVNSPLHF. The CDR3 nucleotides read TGTGCCATACGCTGGACAGTCAATTCACCCCTCCACTTT. The full variable domain, rest sourced from reference TRBV2 and TRBJ1-6, is EPEVTQTPSHQVTQMGQEVILRCVPISNHLYFYWYRQILGQKVEFLVSFYNNEISEKSEIFDDQFSVERPDGSNFTLKIRSTKLEDSAMYFCAIRWTVNSPLHFGNGTRLTVT.

The rearrangement uses TRBV6-5 and TRBJ2-1; 8 bases align to TRBD1. CDR3 size: 12 residues. The ends lost 7 bases at V and 15 bases at J; junction bases unmatched: 11. The germline gives CDR1 MNHEY, CDR2 SVGAGI. This chain's CDR3 is CASNDWTGWWFF. The CDR3 bases are TGTGCCAGCAACGACTGGACAGGGTGGTGGTTCTTC.

This chain uses TRBV19 with TRBJ2-3; 10 bases map to TRBD2. V lost 1 base, J lost 2 bases, and 9 bases stayed unmatched. CDR3 length: 18 amino acids. In germline, CDR1 is LNHDA, CDR2 SQIVND (reference sequence). CDR3 nucleotides: TGTGCCAGTAGTATAGGGACCCTGACTAGCGGGTACACAGATACGCAGTATTTT. Its translation: CASSIGTLTSGYTDTQYF.

The chain links TRBV3-1 (or the pseudogene TRBV3-2) to TRBJ2-2, with 9 bases fitting TRBD2. The ends lost 0 bases at V and 5 bases at J; junction bases unmatched: 7. CDR1 is LGHDT and CDR2 is YNNKEL in the germline V gene (reference sequence). The CDR3 runs 17 residues. Here the CDR3 reads CASSQEGAGLATGELFF. The CDR3 DNA reads as TGTGCCAGCAGCCAAGAGGGCGCGGGACTAGCTACCGGGGAGCTGTTTTTT.

In its sample, this clone was seen a few times. This chain uses TRBV4-2 with TRBJ1-2; D is perhaps TRBD1 (6 bases). Germline V gene sequence: CDR1 LGHNA, CDR2 YNFKEQ. V lost 3 bases and J lost 4, with 15 bases in between. There are 15 residues in the CDR3. The chain's CDR3 is CASSQAPQDSYGYTF. Here the CDR3 DNA reads TGTGCCAGCAGCCAGGCTCCCCAGGACAGCTATGGCTACACCTTC.

The rearrangement uses TRBV27 and TRBJ1-1; TRBD1 agrees at 11 bases. V lost 4 bases and J lost 4; bases outside the gene matches: 5. The CDR3 is 15 residues long. Germline V gives CDR1 MNHEY, CDR2 SMNVEV (reference sequence). The CDR3 region is CASSWTGGSGTEAFF. Here the CDR3 DNA reads TGTGCCAGCAGTTGGACAGGGGGCTCTGGCACTGAAGCTTTCTTT.

This clone has just one count. The chain links TRBV6-5 to TRBJ1-2; perhaps TRBD1 as D (6 bases). The CDR3 covers 15 residues. Per germline, CDR1 MNHEY and CDR2 SVGAGI. V lost 2 bases, J lost 6 bases, and 16 bases lay in between. The CDR3 DNA sequence: TGTGCCAGCAGTTACGACGGGGGGCAACCGAATGGCTACACCTTC. Encoded protein: CASSYDGGQPNGYTF.

The chain couples TRBV4-2 to TRBJ1-6; tentatively, D is TRBD1 (5 bases). Germline V CDR1 and CDR2: LGHNA, YNFKEQ. Trimming took 0 bases from V and 7 from J, leaving 16 bases between them. CDR3 size: 17 residues. CDR3 loop: CASSQDPMQGPNSPLHF. The CDR3 nucleotides are TGTGCCAGCAGCCAAGACCCGATGCAGGGCCCCAATTCACCCCTCCACTTT.

This chain uses TRBV7-3 with TRBJ2-2; a weak D match, TRBD2 (5 bases). Germline values: CDR1 SGHTA, CDR2 FQGTGA. Between the trimmed V and J ends, which lost 2 bases and 4 bases, there was a span of 11 bases. This CDR3 has 15 residues. CDR3 bases: TGTGCCAGCAGCTTAGGAGGACGGAGCACCGGGGAGCTGTTTTTT. Translation: CASSLGGRSTGELFF.

The chain is built from TRBV6-2 or TRBV6-3 and TRBJ1-6; no clear D. Germline CDR1 MNHEY, CDR2 SVGEGT. This CDR3 spans 16 amino acids. V lost 5 bases to trimming and J lost 7 bases, with 18 bases between them. The CDR3 DNA is TGTGCCAGCAGTAACCGGGCCAGATCGGGGAATTCACCCCTCCACTTT. This codes for CASSNRARSGNSPLHF.

V and J are TRBV28 and TRBJ1-5, with D perhaps TRBD1 (5 bases). Germline CDR1 reads MDHEN; CDR2 reads SYDVKM. The CDR3 extends over 14 amino acids. The V end lost 5 bases, the J end lost 8 bases, and 16 bases lay between the germline ends. CDR3 in DNA: TGTGCCAGCAGTCCAAAAACTCCAGGGAAGCCCCAGCATTTT. It translates to CASSPKTPGKPQHF.

The count of this clone is one. The chain recombines TRBV11-3 with TRBJ2-1; 10 nucleotides agree with TRBD2. Trimming removed 1 base from V and 10 bases from J; junction bases left unmatched: 7. Germline V gene data show CDR1 as SGHNT and CDR2 as YENEEA. The CDR3 covers 15 residues. CDR3 DNA sequence: TGTGCCAGCAGCTTAGGACTAGCGGGCCCAACAGAGCAGTTCTTC. Translating it yields CASSLGLAGPTEQFF.

The rearrangement links TRBV7-8 to TRBJ2-2; 7 bases are shared with TRBD1. V was clipped by 3 bases and J by 3 bases; unmatched bases: 7. The CDR3 contains 16 residues. Germline V CDR1 and CDR2: SGHVS, FQNEAQ. This CDR3 reads CASSFRGRRYTGELFF. The CDR3 DNA reads as TGTGCCAGCAGCTTTAGGGGGCGGAGGTACACCGGGGAGCTGTTTTTT.

The rearrangement joins TRBV5-1 to TRBJ2-3; perhaps TRBD2 as D (6 bases). From germline, CDR1 is SGHRS and CDR2 YFSETQ. This CDR3 is 15 amino acids long. V lost 6 bases to trimming and J lost 1 base, with 15 bases between them. As DNA, the CDR3 is TGCGCCAGCACAAGGGACTCCGGCGGCACAGATACGCAGTATTTT. Encoded protein: CASTRDSGGTDTQYF.

This clone was counted once. The genes are TRBV15 and TRBJ2-3; TRBD2 aligns across 11 bases. The length of the CDR3 is 17 residues. Germline V lookup: CDR1 LNHNV, CDR2 YYDKDF (reference sequence). V was pared by 0 bases and J by 8 bases, with 10 bases of the junction left unmatched. CDR3 DNA: TGTGCCACCAGCAGAGATCCTAGCGGGGGGTTGACGGGTACGCAGTATTTT. Amino acid sequence: CATSRDPSGGLTGTQYF.

The chain couples TRBV2 to TRBJ2-7; 9 positions agree with TRBD2. V was clipped by 0 bases and J by 5 bases; unmatched bases: 5. The germline V gene encodes CDR1 SNHLY and CDR2 FYNNEI. The CDR3 runs 15 residues. CDR3 nucleotide sequence: TGTGCCAGCAGTGAAGCCAGGGTAGCGGGAGACGAGCAGTACTTC. Protein: CASSEARVAGDEQYF.

The rearrangement links TRBV10-3 to TRBJ2-7; D is perhaps TRBD1 (5 bases). This CDR3 comprises 16 residues. Germline V gives CDR1 ENHRY, CDR2 SYGVKD. V gave up 8 bases and J gave up 0 bases, with 20 bases separating them. The CDR3 region is CAIADLNLDSSYEQYF. CDR3 in DNA: TGTGCCATCGCGGATTTGAATTTAGACAGCTCCTACGAGCAGTACTTC.

Ten or more counts support this clone. The rearrangement joins TRBV5-1 to TRBJ1-3; no firm D call. Deletions cut 5 bases from V and 0 bases from J, with 9 bases between. Germline loops: CDR1 SGHRS, CDR2 YFSETQ. The CDR3 runs 14 residues. The CDR3 protein is CASRTATSGNTIYF. The CDR3 nucleotides read TGCGCCAGCAGGACTGCCACCTCTGGAAACACCATATATTTT.

This chain links TRBV3-1 (or the pseudogene TRBV3-2) with TRBJ1-6; 7 bases fit TRBD1. Germline values: CDR1 LGHDT, CDR2 YNNKEL (reference sequence). This CDR3 region has 16 residues. The V gene end was trimmed by 6 bases and the J gene end by 0 bases; junction bases not matched to a gene: 5. Here the CDR3 reads CASRQGDSSYNSPLHF. CDR3 DNA sequence: TGTGCCAGCAGGCAGGGGGACAGCTCCTATAATTCACCCCTCCACTTT.

This sequence joins TRBV5-1 and TRBJ1-2, with TRBD1 identical over 11 bases. Germline assignment: CDR1 SGHRS and CDR2 YFSETQ. The CDR3 contains 16 residues. V dropped 4 bases and J dropped 3; count of bases not matched to a gene: 8. The CDR3 bases are TGCGCCAGCAGCACCTTTCGGACAGGGGGCGACTATGGCTACACCTTC. Protein product: CASSTFRTGGDYGYTF.

J is TRBJ2-1 and V is TRBV24-1; 12 positions agree with TRBD2. Trimming at V came to 5 bases and at J to 4 bases, leaving 17 bases not matched to a gene. Germline assignment: CDR1 KGHDR and CDR2 SFDVKD. There are 20 residues in the CDR3. Here the CDR3 reads CATSAGTSGWGVRLYNEQFF. The CDR3, as DNA: TGTGCCACCAGTGCCGGGACTAGCGGGTGGGGTGTGCGGTTGTACAATGAGCAGTTCTTC.

The chain uses TRBV5-1 and TRBJ1-4; 8 bases line up with TRBD1. With V trimmed by 1 base and J by 8 bases, 7 bases remained unmatched. Germline V gene sequence: CDR1 SGHRS, CDR2 YFSETQ. CDR3 length: 15 amino acids. CDR3 residues: CASSLQGAREEKLFF. DNA of the CDR3: TGCGCCAGCAGCTTGCAGGGGGCACGGGAGGAAAAACTGTTTTTT.

J is TRBJ2-7 and V is TRBV12-3 or TRBV12-4, with 7 bases identical to TRBD1. This CDR3 region has 13 residues. Trimming removed 5 bases from V and 1 base from J; junction bases left unmatched: 2. The CDR3 is CASSTGVSYEQYF. In DNA, the CDR3 is TGTGCCAGCAGTACAGGGGTATCCTACGAGCAGTACTTC.

CDR3: CASSEGTRSGGVLTF. The CDR3 coding sequence is TGTGCCAGCAGCGAAGGGACGCGCTCTGGAGGGGTCCTGACTTTC. V is TRBV5-4 and J is TRBJ2-6; D is perhaps TRBD2 (6 bases). This CDR3 is built from 15 residues. Trimming shortened V by 4 bases and J by 13 bases, and 21 bases separated the two germline ends. Germline lookup yields CDR1 SGHNT and CDR2 YYREEE (reference sequence). Complete variable domain (other parts from reference TRBV5-4 and TRBJ2-6): ETGVTQSPTHLIKTRGQQVTLRCSSQSGHNTVSWYQQALGQGPQFIFQYYREEENGRGNFPPRFSGLQFPNYSSELNVNALELDDSALYLCASSEGTRSGGVLTFGAGSRLTVL.

The chain couples TRBV9 to TRBJ2-7; D is ambiguous. The V end was cut by 0 bases, the J end by 4 bases, with 11 bases between. Per the germline V gene, CDR1 is SGDLS and CDR2 is YYNGEE. This CDR3 has 14 amino acids. CDR3 loop: CASSVGNGEYEQYF. CDR3 nucleotides: TGTGCCAGCAGCGTAGGAAACGGAGAATACGAGCAGTACTTC. The full variable domain, with the rest looked up from reference TRBV9 and TRBJ2-7, is DSGVTQTPKHLITATGQRVTLRCSPRSGDLSVYWYQQSLDQGLQFLIQYYNGEERAKGNILERFSAQQFPDLHSELNLSSLELGDSALYFCASSVGNGEYEQYFGPGTRLTVT.